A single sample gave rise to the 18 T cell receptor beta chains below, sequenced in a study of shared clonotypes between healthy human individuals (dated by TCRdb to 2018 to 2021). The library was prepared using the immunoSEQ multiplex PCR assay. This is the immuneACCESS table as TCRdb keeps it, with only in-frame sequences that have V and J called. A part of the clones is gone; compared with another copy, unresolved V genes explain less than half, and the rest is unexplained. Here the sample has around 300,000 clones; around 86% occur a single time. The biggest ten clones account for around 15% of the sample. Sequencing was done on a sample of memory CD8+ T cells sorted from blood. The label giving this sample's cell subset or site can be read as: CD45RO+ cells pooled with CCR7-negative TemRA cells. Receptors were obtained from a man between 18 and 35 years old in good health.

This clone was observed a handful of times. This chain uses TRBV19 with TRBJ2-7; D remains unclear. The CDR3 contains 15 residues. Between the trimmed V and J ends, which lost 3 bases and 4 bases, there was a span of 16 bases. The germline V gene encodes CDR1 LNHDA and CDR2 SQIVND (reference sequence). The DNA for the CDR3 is TGTGCCAGTAGTATGGCAGCAGATATAGGGTACGAGCAGTACTTC. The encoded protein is CASSMAADIGYEQYF.

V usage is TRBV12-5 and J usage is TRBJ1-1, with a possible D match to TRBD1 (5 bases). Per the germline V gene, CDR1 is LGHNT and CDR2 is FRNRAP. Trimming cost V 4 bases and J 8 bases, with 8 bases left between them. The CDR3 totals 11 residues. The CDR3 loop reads CASGWGLEAFF. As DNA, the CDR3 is TGTGCTAGTGGTTGGGGCTTAGAAGCTTTCTTT.

Here the CDR3 reads CASSQIQGGTDEQYF. The CDR3 DNA is TGCGCCAGCAGCCAAATCCAGGGAGGGACCGACGAGCAGTACTTC. This chain connects TRBV4-1 to TRBJ2-7; TRBD2 agrees at 7 bases. Germline CDR1 and CDR2: MGHRA and YSYEKL. V lost 2 bases, J lost 5 bases, and 9 bases stayed unmatched. CDR3 length: 15 amino acids.

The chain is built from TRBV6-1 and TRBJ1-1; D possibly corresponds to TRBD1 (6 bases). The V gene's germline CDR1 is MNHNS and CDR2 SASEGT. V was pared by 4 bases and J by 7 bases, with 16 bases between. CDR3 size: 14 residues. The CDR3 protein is CASSGSQGLGEAFF. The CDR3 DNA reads TGTGCCAGCAGTGGGTCACAGGGTCTTGGTGAAGCTTTCTTT.

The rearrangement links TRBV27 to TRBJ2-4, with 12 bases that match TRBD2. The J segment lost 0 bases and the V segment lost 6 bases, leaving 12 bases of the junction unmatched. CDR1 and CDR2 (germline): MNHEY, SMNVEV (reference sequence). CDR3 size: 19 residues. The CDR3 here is CASSTLGLAGGIAKNIQYF. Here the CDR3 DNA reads TGTGCCAGCAGCACTCTCGGGCTAGCGGGAGGGATAGCCAAAAACATTCAGTACTTC.

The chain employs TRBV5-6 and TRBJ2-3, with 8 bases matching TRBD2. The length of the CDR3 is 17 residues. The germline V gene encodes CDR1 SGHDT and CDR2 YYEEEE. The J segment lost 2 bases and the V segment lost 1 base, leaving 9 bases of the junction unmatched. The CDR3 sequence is CASSLIPWRGDTDTQYF. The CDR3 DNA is TGTGCCAGCAGCTTGATCCCCTGGCGGGGGGACACAGATACGCAGTATTTT.

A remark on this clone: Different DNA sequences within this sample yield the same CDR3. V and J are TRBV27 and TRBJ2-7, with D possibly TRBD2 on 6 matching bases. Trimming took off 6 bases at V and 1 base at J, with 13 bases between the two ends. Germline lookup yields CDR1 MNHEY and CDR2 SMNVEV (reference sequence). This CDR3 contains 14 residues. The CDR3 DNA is TGTGCCAGCAGCCCCGGGGCGGGGTCCTACGAGCAGTACTTC. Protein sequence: CASSPGAGSYEQYF.

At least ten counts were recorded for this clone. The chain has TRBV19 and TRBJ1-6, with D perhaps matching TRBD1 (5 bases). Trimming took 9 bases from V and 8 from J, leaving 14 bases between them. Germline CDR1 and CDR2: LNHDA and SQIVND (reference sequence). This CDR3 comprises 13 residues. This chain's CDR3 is CASQDLGDSPLHF. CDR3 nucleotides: TGTGCCAGCCAGGATCTGGGGGATTCACCCCTCCACTTT.

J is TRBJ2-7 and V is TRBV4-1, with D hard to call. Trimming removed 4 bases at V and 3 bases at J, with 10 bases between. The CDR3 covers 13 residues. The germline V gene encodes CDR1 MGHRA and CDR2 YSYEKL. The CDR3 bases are TGCGCCAGCAGCCTGACCATTGACTACGAGCAGTACTTC. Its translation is CASSLTIDYEQYF.

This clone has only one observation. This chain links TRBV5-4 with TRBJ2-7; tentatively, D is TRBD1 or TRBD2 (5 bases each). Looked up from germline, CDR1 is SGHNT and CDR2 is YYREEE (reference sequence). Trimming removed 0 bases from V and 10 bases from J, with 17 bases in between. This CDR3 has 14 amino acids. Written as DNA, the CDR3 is TGTGCCAGCAGCTTGGGCTCCGGGACCCCGCTCCAGTACTTC. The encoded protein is CASSLGSGTPLQYF.

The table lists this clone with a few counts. The CDR3 reads CASSLPISGVTNTGELFF. CDR3 bases: TGTGCCAGCAGCTTACCGATTAGCGGGGTAACGAACACCGGGGAGCTGTTTTTT. The V and J genes are TRBV7-6 and TRBJ2-2; 8 bases align to TRBD2. CDR1 is SGHVS, CDR2 FNYEAQ, per germline. The length of the CDR3 is 18 residues. Trimming cost V 2 bases and J 0 bases; bases outside gene matches: 8.

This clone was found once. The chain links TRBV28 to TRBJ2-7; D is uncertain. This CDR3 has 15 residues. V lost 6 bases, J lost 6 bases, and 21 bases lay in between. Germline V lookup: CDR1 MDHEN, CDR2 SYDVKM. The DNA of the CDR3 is TGTGCCAGCAGCCCCGTAGCCTGGGATTTGCGCGAGCAGTACTTC. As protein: CASSPVAWDLREQYF.

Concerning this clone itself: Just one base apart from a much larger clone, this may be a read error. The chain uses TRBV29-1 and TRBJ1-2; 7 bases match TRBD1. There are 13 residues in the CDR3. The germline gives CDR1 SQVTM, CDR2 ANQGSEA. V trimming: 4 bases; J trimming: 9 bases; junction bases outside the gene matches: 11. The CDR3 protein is CSVVTGEFHCYTF. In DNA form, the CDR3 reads TGCAGCGTTGTTACAGGGGAATTCCATTGCTACACCTTC.

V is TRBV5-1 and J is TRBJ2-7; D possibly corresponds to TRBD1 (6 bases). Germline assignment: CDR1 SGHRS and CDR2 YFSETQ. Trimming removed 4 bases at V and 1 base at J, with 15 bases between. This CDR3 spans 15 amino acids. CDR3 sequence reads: CASSRIWDKSYEQYF. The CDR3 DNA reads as TGCGCCAGCAGCCGCATTTGGGACAAGTCCTACGAGCAGTACTTC.

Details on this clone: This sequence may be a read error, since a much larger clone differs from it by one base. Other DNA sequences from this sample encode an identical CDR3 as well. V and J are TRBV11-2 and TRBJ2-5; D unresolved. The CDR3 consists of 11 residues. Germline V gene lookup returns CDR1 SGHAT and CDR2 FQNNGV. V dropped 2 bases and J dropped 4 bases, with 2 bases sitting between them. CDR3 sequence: CASSLLETQYF. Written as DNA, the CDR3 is TGTGCCAGCAGCTTACTAGAGACCCAGTACTTC.

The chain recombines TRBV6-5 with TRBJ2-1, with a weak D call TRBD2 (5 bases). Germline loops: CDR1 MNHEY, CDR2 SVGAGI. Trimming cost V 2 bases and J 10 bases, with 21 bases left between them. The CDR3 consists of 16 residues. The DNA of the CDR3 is TGTGCCAGCAGTTACGGTCCAGGTCGGGGTATGTCGGAGCAGTTCTTC. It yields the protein CASSYGPGRGMSEQFF.

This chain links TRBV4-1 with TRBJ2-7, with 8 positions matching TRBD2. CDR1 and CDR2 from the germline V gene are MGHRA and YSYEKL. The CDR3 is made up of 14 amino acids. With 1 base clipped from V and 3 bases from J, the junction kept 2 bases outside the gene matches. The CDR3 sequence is CASSQGGTSYEQYF. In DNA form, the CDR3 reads TGCGCCAGCAGCCAAGGGGGGACTAGCTACGAGCAGTACTTC.

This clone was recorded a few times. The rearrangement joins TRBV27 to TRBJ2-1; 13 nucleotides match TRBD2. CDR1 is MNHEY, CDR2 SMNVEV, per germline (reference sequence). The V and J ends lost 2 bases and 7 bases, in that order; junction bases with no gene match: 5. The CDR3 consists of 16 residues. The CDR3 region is CASSLATSGGRNEQFF. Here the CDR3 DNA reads TGTGCCAGCAGTTTAGCGACTAGCGGGGGGAGGAATGAGCAGTTCTTC.